Detailed here is one T cell receptor beta chain. There are many counts of this clonotype. Its cognate antigen has yet to be identified. No base-level quality is on record; no much larger clone is a single base apart. The source of the sample is a study of T cells in Graves' hyperthyroidism and ophthalmopathy (dated by TCRdb to about 2019). Broadly, across the study: Peripheral blood samples were taken at initial diagnosis, before any treatment was given. In six Graves' hyperthyroidism patients, the study also compared T-cell repertoires from thyroid tissue with T-cell repertoires from blood. Prospective prediction of ophthalmopathy was tested in an independent validation cohort consisting of 18 to 20 hyperthyroidism patients and over 15 patients who later progressed to ophthalmopathy. According to the paper, TCR Vbeta CDR3 sequencing was carried out on over 130 peripheral blood samples, which came from fewer than 50 ophthalmopathy, around 75 hyperthyroidism and 17 progressor patients. Once sampling was done, hyperthyroidism patients were given methimazole at a starting dose of 30 mg daily, whereas ophthalmopathy patients were given high-dose intravenous methylprednisolone. The 75 to 100 discovery patients were divided at random into training and test sets in a 7:3 ratio. To identify distinguishing TCR V-J signatures, a discovery cohort of some 100 patients was used, comprising some 43 with Graves' ophthalmopathy and around 60 with stable Graves' hyperthyroidism. What the study reported, not specific to this receptor: During validation, the model predicted progression to ophthalmopathy a median of around six months ahead of onset, with around 71% sensitivity and around 72% specificity. Most expanded thyroid clonotypes (frequency above 0.001) were also found in blood, which suggests that blood repertoires may mirror thyroid immune responses. Ophthalmopathy was separated from stable hyperthyroidism by a 13 V-J signature model, with 85% to 90% sensitivity and just over 81% specificity obtained in cross-validation and 80%/75% obtained in testing. Sample size was not statistically predetermined, and investigators were not blinded to group allocation.

Amplification of TCR beta CDR3 regions was carried out from RNA transcripts. The TCR CDR3 was subjected to a first round of RT-PCR using the HTBI primer set and the Qiagen OneStep RT-PCR kit. Libraries were constructed in a second round of multiplex PCR, after which size selection and purification were performed. Paired-end sequencing of the libraries was performed with 100 bp reads on an Illumina HiSeq2000. From the authors' description of their analysis: SOAPnuke was used to process the raw data, throwing out any read that contained adapters or uncalled bases, had a mean Phred below 15, or lacked an exact constant-primer or identifier match. COPE v1.2.5 was used to merge high-quality paired reads, and clonotypes were defined as unique nucleotide sequences. MiTCR v1.1 was used to align clonotypes to the IMGT TRBV, TRBD and TRBJ reference segments. Analysis was restricted to V-J combinations with a frequency above 0.0001, which covered roughly 99% of repertoires. A TCS score was defined as the ratio of F50 (clonal expansion) to E x V (chaos), with BLOSUM62-based TCRdist applied between CDR3 peptides within each V-J. Welch's t-statistics and random forest reduced around 510 V-J features to roughly 13, which were used in a naive Bayes classifier (R e1071). TCRdb reprocessed the public reads (quality trimming at Q25 with fastp, clone calling with MiXCR) and kept in-frame beta chains. For every CDR3 protein sequence, its rows merge into one entry that carries the most common genes and DNA. TCRdb assigned the V and J calls; the authors' analysis was not used. In this sample the table shows 300,000 to 450,000 distinct CDR3 sequences, 14% of which occur a single time. Together, the top ten hold about 19% of the sample.

Ophthalmopathy patients had moderately to severely active disease, Clinical Activity Score of at least 3, NOSPECS grade of at least 4, and duration under 3 months. Patients with uncontrolled infections, other autoimmune diseases, pregnancy or lactation were excluded. Diagnoses were based on clinical symptoms, serum thyroxine and TRAb, thyroid ultrasound and orbital computed tomography. PBMCs were isolated from roughly 10 ml of fresh peripheral blood by Ficoll-Paque density gradient centrifugation. Total RNA was extracted with Trizol reagent, and quality was checked on an Agilent 2100 Bioanalyzer. The germline V gene sets CDR1 to MNHNS and CDR2 to SASEGT. The CDR3 holds 12 amino acids from the cysteine to the phenylalanine. Here the CDR3 DNA is all that survives: 36 bases in frame from base 1. The trim is 6 bases for V and 10 bases for J, with a gap of 12 bases between the germline ends.

Sequencing input: blood. This clonotype was sampled from a woman in her 30s with Graves' ophthalmopathy. Here the chain combines TRBV6-1 and TRBJ1-4, with the D gene not clear enough to name. The DNA is TGTGCCAGCAGCGTACCAGGTGGAAAACTGTTTTTT. Its translation reads: CASSVPGGKLFF.